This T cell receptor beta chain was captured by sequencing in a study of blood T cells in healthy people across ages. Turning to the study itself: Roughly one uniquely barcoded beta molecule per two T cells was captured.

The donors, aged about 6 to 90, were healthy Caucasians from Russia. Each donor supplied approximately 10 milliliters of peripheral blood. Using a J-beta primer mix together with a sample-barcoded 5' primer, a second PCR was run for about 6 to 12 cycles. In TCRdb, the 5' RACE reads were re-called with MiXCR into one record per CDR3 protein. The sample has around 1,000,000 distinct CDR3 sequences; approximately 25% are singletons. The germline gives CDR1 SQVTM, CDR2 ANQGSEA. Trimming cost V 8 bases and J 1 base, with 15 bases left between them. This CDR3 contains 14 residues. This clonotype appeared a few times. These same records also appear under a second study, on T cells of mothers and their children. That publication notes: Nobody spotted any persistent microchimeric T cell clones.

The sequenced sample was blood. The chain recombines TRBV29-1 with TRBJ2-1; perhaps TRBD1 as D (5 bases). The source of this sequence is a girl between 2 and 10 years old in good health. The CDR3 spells CSSPDSSSYNEQFF. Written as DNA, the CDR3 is TGCAGCTCTCCCGACAGCAGTTCCTACAATGAGCAGTTCTTC.